This T cell receptor beta chain was found in a study of cytomegalovirus exposure and HLA in healthy donors. Overall study context: In an early release, HLA-typed donors contributed tens of millions of unique TCR sequences. Of about 390 genotyped donors, about 81% grouped in the Caucasian-associated ancestry cluster. Study observations and caveats: Reports credit the classifier with highly specific, highly sensitive diagnosis of cytomegalovirus status.

PCR employed 60 Vbeta and 13 Jbeta primers. Clones were sequenced by immunoSEQ multiplex PCR, and TCRdb holds only the in-frame ones, with some missing. The table shows around 140,000 clones, with about 66% occurring only once. Germline CDR1 ENHRY, CDR2 SYGVKD. Trimming removed 4 bases from V and 10 bases from J, with 11 bases in between. This CDR3 is 12 amino acids long. The donors, nominally healthy at sampling, likely had unrecorded immune exposures. A remark on this clone: Its antigen is still unknown.

The sample comprised PBMCs. The origin of this receptor is a male donor in good health and CMV-seronegative. The chain combines TRBV10-3 with TRBJ2-1, with TRBD2 as a possible D gene (6 bases). The CDR3 DNA reads as TGTGCCATCAGTGGCCCCGGGGGAGAGCAGTTCTTC. Translating gives CAISGPGGEQFF.